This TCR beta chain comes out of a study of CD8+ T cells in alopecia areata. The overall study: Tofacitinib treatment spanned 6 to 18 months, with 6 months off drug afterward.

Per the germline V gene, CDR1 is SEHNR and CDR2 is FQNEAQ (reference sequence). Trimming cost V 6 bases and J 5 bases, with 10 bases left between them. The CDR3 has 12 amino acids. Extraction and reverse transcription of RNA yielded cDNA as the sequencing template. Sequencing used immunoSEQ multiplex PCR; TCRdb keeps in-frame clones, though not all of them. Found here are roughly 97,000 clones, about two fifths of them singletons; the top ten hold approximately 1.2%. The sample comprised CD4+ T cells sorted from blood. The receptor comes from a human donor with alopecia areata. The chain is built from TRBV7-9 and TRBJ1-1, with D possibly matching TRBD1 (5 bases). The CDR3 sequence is CASRGAGTEAFF. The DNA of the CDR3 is TGTGCCAGCAGAGGGGCGGGTACTGAAGCTTTCTTT.